The 20 T cell receptor beta chains listed next were all sequenced from one sample in a study of Ad26.COV2.S vaccination and SARS-CoV-2 variants (dated by TCRdb to 2020 to 2023). The sample's treatment or condition label, decoded: about 20 received Ad26.COV2.S at low or high dose, single or two shots; roughly five received placebo; per-sample allocation not given. Repertoires of vaccine and placebo recipients were sequenced from samples taken on day 63 after the first injection. Library method: the immunoSEQ multiplex PCR assay. What TCRdb holds here is the immuneACCESS table cut down to in-frame rearrangements. Part of the clones is not present; checked against another copy, under half of the missing clones reflect an unresolved V gene, and the others are unexplained. The sample table contains 300,000 to 400,000 clones; only one count was recorded for almost 90% of them. The ten largest clones take up 5% to 6.5% of the sample.

Sample: peripheral blood, taken in a trial of Ad26.COV2.S vaccine versus placebo. The source of these receptors is a person aged 18-60 years who received the Ad26.COV2.S COVID-19 vaccine or a placebo.

The rearrangement links TRBV7-9 to TRBJ1-6, with D unresolved. The CDR3 length is 13 residues. Trimming took off 5 bases at V and 4 bases at J, with 6 bases between the two ends. Germline V gene sequence: CDR1 SEHNR, CDR2 FQNEAQ (reference sequence). The CDR3, as DNA: TGTGCCAGCAGCCCGTTATATAATTCACCCCTCCACTTT. Translated, it gives CASSPLYNSPLHF.

Here the CDR3 reads CSVEREYGYTF. CDR3 nucleotides: TGCAGCGTCGAGCGCGAATATGGCTACACCTTC. V gene TRBV29-1 combines with J gene TRBJ1-2; D is unresolved. Germline values: CDR1 SQVTM, CDR2 ANQGSEA. Deletions cut 6 bases from V and 5 bases from J, with 10 bases between. The CDR3 consists of 11 residues.

The gene calls are TRBV4-1 and TRBJ1-3, with a possible D match to TRBD1 (5 bases). This CDR3 region has 21 residues. Trimming took 4 bases from V and 0 from J, leaving 28 bases between them. Per the germline V gene, CDR1 is MGHRA and CDR2 is YSYEKL. The CDR3 region has the DNA TGCGCCAGCAGCCCCCACGCGTTCGACGTAGGGGCTTTCTTCTCTGGAAACACCATATATTTT. This codes for CASSPHAFDVGAFFSGNTIYF.

The chain recombines TRBV10-1 with TRBJ2-2; D tentatively fits TRBD1 or TRBD2 (5 bases each). The V gene's germline CDR1 is WNHNN and CDR2 SYGVQD (reference sequence). The V end lost 4 bases, the J end lost 3 bases, and 9 bases lay between the germline ends. The CDR3 contains 14 residues. CDR3 DNA sequence: TGCGCCAGCAGTGGGGGGTCTGACACCGGGGAGCTGTTTTTT. This encodes CASSGGSDTGELFF.

In its sample, this clone was seen once. The CDR3 region has the DNA TGTGCCAGCAGCCCCTTTGGCTACAATGAGCAGTTCTTC. Protein: CASSPFGYNEQFF. The chain employs TRBV7-6 and TRBJ2-1; D is uncertain. Per germline, CDR1 SGHVS and CDR2 FNYEAQ. The V gene lost 5 bases and the J gene lost 3 bases, with 8 bases spanning the gap. The CDR3 covers 13 residues.

The rearrangement links TRBV25-1 to TRBJ2-7; D is tentatively TRBD1 or TRBD2 (5 bases each). The ends were cut back, 6 bases at V and 1 base at J, with 22 bases in the middle. Germline V gene lookup returns CDR1 MGHDK and CDR2 SYGVNS. This CDR3 has 17 residues. CDR3 sequence reads: CASRGFVGTLSSYEQYF. CDR3 sequence (DNA): TGTGCCAGCAGAGGATTTGTAGGGACCTTGTCGTCCTACGAGCAGTACTTC.

Regarding this clone: This same CDR3 is encoded by further DNA sequences in the sample. The V call is TRBV4-3, the J call TRBJ1-1, with a possible D match to TRBD1 (5 bases). CDR1 LGHNA and CDR2 YSLEER come from the germline V gene. This CDR3 spans 14 amino acids. V was clipped by 1 base and J by 2 bases, with 8 bases between them. CDR3 in DNA: TGCGCCAGCAGCCAAGTGGGGGGAAACACTGAAGCTTTCTTT. Translation: CASSQVGGNTEAFF.

This chain joins TRBV7-2 and TRBJ1-1, with D tentatively TRBD1 (5 bases). CDR1 is SGHTA, CDR2 FQGNSA, per germline. V was trimmed by 1 base and J by 9 bases, leaving 12 bases between them. The CDR3 has 13 residues. CDR3 sequence (DNA): TGTGCCAGCAGCTTAGTAACACAGGAGCAAGCTTTCTTT. Protein: CASSLVTQEQAFF.

The chain couples TRBV6-2 or TRBV6-3 to TRBJ2-7, with D possibly being TRBD1 (6 bases). Germline assignment: CDR1 MNHEY and CDR2 SVGEGT. Trimming took 5 bases from V and 1 from J, leaving 18 bases between them. The CDR3 totals 16 residues. This CDR3 reads CASSHRAGLLSYEQYV. CDR3 DNA: TGTGCCAGCAGTCACAGGGCGGGTTTGTTGTCCTACGAGCAGTACGTC.

The chain is built from TRBV18 and TRBJ1-5; D is possibly TRBD1 (5 bases). CDR3 length: 15 amino acids. Germline CDR1 and CDR2: KGHSH and LQKENI. The V and J ends lost 4 bases and 6 bases respectively, with 16 bases between them. Here the CDR3 reads CASSLLRVVGQPQHF. CDR3 nucleotides: TGTGCCAGCTCACTTCTCAGGGTCGTGGGTCAGCCCCAGCATTTT.

This clone was counted only a few times. V usage is TRBV6-6 and J usage is TRBJ1-5, with 11 positions matching TRBD1. There are 16 residues in the CDR3. The V and J ends lost 1 base and 4 bases, in that order; junction bases with no gene match: 3. Germline V gives CDR1 MNHNY, CDR2 SVGAGI (reference sequence). CDR3 sequence (DNA): TGTGCCAGCAGTTACTATGGACAGGGGGCGAATCAGCCCCAGCATTTT. It specifies CASSYYGQGANQPQHF.

This chain uses TRBV3-1 (or the pseudogene TRBV3-2) with TRBJ1-2, with 8 bases aligning to TRBD1. The CDR3 has 14 amino acids. V lost 2 bases, J lost 8 bases, and 7 bases stayed unmatched. Germline assignment: CDR1 LGHDT and CDR2 YNNKEL (reference sequence). The CDR3 DNA reads as TGTGCCAGCAGCCAACAACTGACAGGGGTCGGCTACACCTTC. Its translation is CASSQQLTGVGYTF.

The CDR3 spells CASSYGGGSNEQYF. The CDR3, as DNA: TGTGCCAGCAGTTATGGTGGGGGTTCCAACGAGCAGTACTTC. The chain links TRBV6-2 or TRBV6-3 to TRBJ2-7; the D gene could be TRBD1 or TRBD2 (5 bases each). The CDR3 runs to 14 residues. Germline CDR1 reads MNHEY; CDR2 reads SVGEGT. Trimming took off 3 bases at V and 5 bases at J, with 14 bases between the two ends.

The gene calls are TRBV7-7 and TRBJ2-2; 9 nucleotides match TRBD1. The CDR3 is made up of 15 amino acids. V gave up 6 bases and J gave up 6 bases; unmatched junction bases: 8. Germline assignment: CDR1 SSHAT and CDR2 FNYEAQ (reference sequence). The CDR3 bases are TGTGCCAGCAGACCACAGGGGGCTTGGGCCGGGGAGCTGTTTTTT. Translating gives CASRPQGAWAGELFF.

The chain combines TRBV27 with TRBJ1-2; 8 bases are shared with TRBD1. V was pared by 4 bases and J by 8 bases, with 9 bases of the junction left unmatched. Germline V gene sequence: CDR1 MNHEY, CDR2 SMNVEV (reference sequence). CDR3 size: 14 residues. CDR3 DNA sequence: TGTGCCAGCAGTTCAGGACAGGGACGTCGCGGCTACACCTTC. Protein sequence: CASSSGQGRRGYTF.

The chain carries TRBV30 and TRBJ2-3; 13 nucleotides agree with TRBD2. Germline lookup yields CDR1 GTSNPN and CDR2 SVGIG (reference sequence). J lost 5 bases, V lost 4 bases, and 6 bases had no gene match. This CDR3 contains 15 residues. The CDR3 loop reads CAWTRTSGSIDTQYF. CDR3 DNA: TGTGCCTGGACCCGGACTAGCGGGAGTATAGATACGCAGTATTTT.

V and J are TRBV27 and TRBJ2-2, with D possibly matching TRBD1 (6 bases). Per germline, CDR1 MNHEY and CDR2 SMNVEV (reference sequence). The CDR3 covers 16 residues. V gave up 5 bases and J gave up 4 bases, with 17 bases separating them. This CDR3 reads CASSIGTWGRTGELFF. In nucleotides, the CDR3 is TGTGCCAGCAGTATAGGGACATGGGGCCGCACCGGGGAGCTGTTTTTT.

The V call is TRBV11-2, the J call TRBJ1-5; D not resolved. This CDR3 has 14 residues. The germline V and J ends were trimmed by 0 bases and 9 bases, with 12 bases remaining between them. The V gene's germline CDR1 is SGHAT and CDR2 FQNNGV. The CDR3 spells CASSLDNSRRPQHF. The CDR3 DNA reads TGTGCCAGCAGCTTAGATAACAGTCGTCGGCCCCAGCATTTT.

This clone was found a few times. The rearrangement uses TRBV6-6 and TRBJ1-1; D remains ambiguous. V was pared by 5 bases and J by 1 base, with 8 bases between. CDR1 is MNHNY and CDR2 is SVGAGI in the germline V gene (reference sequence). The CDR3 contains 13 residues. In DNA form, the CDR3 reads TGTGCCAGCAGTCTTAACAGGAACACTGAAGCTTTCTTT. Protein sequence: CASSLNRNTEAFF.

V gene TRBV29-1 combines with J gene TRBJ2-1; D ambiguous. Per the germline V gene, CDR1 is SQVTM and CDR2 is ANQGSEA. This CDR3 is 13 amino acids long. Trimming stripped 5 bases from V and 0 bases from J, with 8 bases between. CDR3 sequence reads: CSVLLSSYNEQFF. The CDR3, as DNA: TGCAGCGTTTTGTTGAGCTCCTACAATGAGCAGTTCTTC.